This T cell receptor beta chain was profiled in a study of OX40 agonist ivuxolimab in advanced cancers. V lost 4 bases, J lost 9 bases, and 16 bases lay in between. CDR1 is MDHEN, CDR2 SYDVKM, per germline. CDR3 length: 15 amino acids. Concerning this clone: The target antigen is unknown.

The protocol was immunoSEQ multiplex PCR, while the TCRdb copy is restricted to in-frame clones and leaves out a portion. The data show some 50,000 clones, roughly 79% seen once. Study outcomes and limitations: Expanded clones were, on average, more numerous among CD8+ T cells than CD4+.

The gene calls are TRBV28 and TRBJ1-6, with TRBD1 as a possible D gene (5 bases). The sample consisted of CD4+ or CD8+ T cells sorted from blood, taken in a trial of the OX40 agonist ivuxolimab. The origin of this receptor is an adult with an advanced solid tumor such as melanoma, head and neck, liver or kidney cancer. CDR3 coding DNA: TGTGCCAGCAGTTCAGGGTACCGAACAAGTTCACCCCTCCACTTT. It yields the protein CASSSGYRTSSPLHF.